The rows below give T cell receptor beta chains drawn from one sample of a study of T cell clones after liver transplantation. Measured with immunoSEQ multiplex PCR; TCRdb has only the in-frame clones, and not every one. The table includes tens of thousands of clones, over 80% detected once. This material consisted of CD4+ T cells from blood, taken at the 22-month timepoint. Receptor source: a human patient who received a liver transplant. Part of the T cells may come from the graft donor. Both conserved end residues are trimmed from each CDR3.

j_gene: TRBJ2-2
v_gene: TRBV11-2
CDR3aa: ASSPDFLGNTGELF

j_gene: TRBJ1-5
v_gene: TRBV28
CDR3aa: ASIMGHPGQPQH

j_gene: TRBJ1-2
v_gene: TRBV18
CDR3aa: ASSPQGNANYGYT

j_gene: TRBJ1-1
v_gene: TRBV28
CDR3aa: ASSLGSPTVNIAGGTEAF

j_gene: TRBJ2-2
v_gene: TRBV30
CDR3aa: AWSAGRSTGELF

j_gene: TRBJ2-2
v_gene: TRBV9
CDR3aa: ASSQMSGVATGELF

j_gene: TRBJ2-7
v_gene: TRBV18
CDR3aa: ASSPAQRANEQY

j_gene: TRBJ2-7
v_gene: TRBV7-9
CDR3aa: ASSLALAGGIYEQY

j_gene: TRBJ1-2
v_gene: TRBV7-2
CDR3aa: ASSYQAGKYGYT

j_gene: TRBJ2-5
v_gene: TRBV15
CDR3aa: ATSSQGRETQY

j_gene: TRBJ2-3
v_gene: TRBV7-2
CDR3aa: ASSLRDTQY

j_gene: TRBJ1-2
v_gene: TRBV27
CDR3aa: ASSFQGDNYGYT

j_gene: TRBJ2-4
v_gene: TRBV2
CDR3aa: ASTLKTGQNIQY

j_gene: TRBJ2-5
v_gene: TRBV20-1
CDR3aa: SARERVLQY

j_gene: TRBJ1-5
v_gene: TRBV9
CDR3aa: ASSAGLGDGAQH

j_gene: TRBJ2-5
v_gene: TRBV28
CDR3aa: ASSSPYYRGKETQY

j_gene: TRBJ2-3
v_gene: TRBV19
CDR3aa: ASSGAASGVTDTQY

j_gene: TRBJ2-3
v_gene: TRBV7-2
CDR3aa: ASPSGGMSTDTQY